These 27 T cell receptor beta chains came from one sample sequenced in a study of blood T cells in healthy people across ages. A second 7 to 11 cycle PCR used barcoded and J-beta primers. TCRdb itself ran the 5' RACE reads through MiXCR, one entry per CDR3 protein. The sample has 2 million or so distinct CDR3 sequences, roughly 49% seen once; the top ten hold over 2%. Sequencing was carried out using blood. The receptor set was obtained from a woman aged 40 to 50 in good health.

The chain couples TRBV6-6 to TRBJ1-1, with no clear D. The germline V gene has CDR1 MNHNY and CDR2 SVGAGI (reference sequence). The ends were cut back, 2 bases at V and 8 bases at J, with 15 bases in the middle. CDR3 length: 14 residues. The CDR3 region has the DNA TGTGCCAGCAGTTACCGGAGTGAGATCGGCGAAGCTTTCTTT. Translating it yields CASSYRSEIGEAFF.

This clonotype was counted only a few times. The genes are TRBV7-9 and TRBJ2-5; 7 bases fit TRBD1. The CDR3 runs to 16 residues. The junction had 12 bases not matched to a gene; V was cut back by 3 bases and J by 5 bases. Germline assignment: CDR1 SEHNR and CDR2 FQNEAQ (reference sequence). The CDR3 DNA is TGTGCCAGCAGCTTCAACCCGACAGGGACAGAGGAGACCCAGTACTTC. It is translated as CASSFNPTGTEETQYF. Together with reference TRBV7-9 and TRBJ2-5, the CDR3 gives the full variable domain: DTGVSQNPRHKITKRGQNVTFRCDPISEHNRLYWYRQTLGQGPEFLTYFQNEAQLEKSRLLSDRFSAERPKGSFSTLEIQRTEQGDSAMYLCASSFNPTGTEETQYFGPGTRLLVL.

The sample holds one count of this clonotype. One junction end disagrees with the germline gene, perhaps due to a read error. The gene calls are TRBV27 and TRBJ2-7; no clear D gene. The CDR3 sequence is 13 residues long. The germline V gene has CDR1 MNHEY and CDR2 SMNVEV (reference sequence). The CDR3, as DNA: TGTGCCTGCAGTCTGATCCCCCCGTACGAGCAGTACTTC. Translation gives CACSLIPPYEQYF.

The rearrangement links TRBV2 to TRBJ2-1, with a possible D match to TRBD2 (6 bases). Germline CDR1 and CDR2: SNHLY and FYNNEI. CDR3 length equals 13 residues. Trimming removed 7 bases at V and 9 bases at J, with 16 bases between. The CDR3 coding sequence is TGTGCCAGCATAGGGCGGGGATGGGGTGAGCAGTTCTTC. As protein: CASIGRGWGEQFF. The whole variable domain, remainder taken from reference TRBV2 and TRBJ2-1, is EPEVTQTPSHQVTQMGQEVILRCVPISNHLYFYWYRQILGQKVEFLVSFYNNEISEKSEIFDDQFSVERPDGSNFTLKIRSTKLEDSAMYFCASIGRGWGEQFFGPGTRLTVL.

This chain joins TRBV7-2 and TRBJ1-2; TRBD1 is a possible D gene (6 bases). Germline V gene lookup returns CDR1 SGHTA and CDR2 FQGNSA. This CDR3 has 19 residues. With 7 bases removed from V and 4 bases from J, the gap between germline ends came to 31 bases. CDR3 coding DNA: TGTGCCAGCACCTATAGGGGGGAGAAGGGGGGGGCCCCTGGCTATGGCTACACCTTC. Translating gives CASTYRGEKGGAPGYGYTF.

This chain uses TRBV7-2 with TRBJ2-5; 7 nucleotides line up with TRBD1. The DNA end favors TRBJ2-4, so the J call may be wrong. CDR1 SGHTA and CDR2 FQGNSA come from the germline V gene. CDR3 length: 15 amino acids. CDR3 region: CASSFDRDAENIQYF. The CDR3 region has the DNA TGTGCCAGCAGCTTCGACAGGGACGCCGAAAACATTCAGTACTTC.

The chain recombines TRBV7-9 with TRBJ2-5, with TRBD2 matching 10 bases. J lost 0 bases, V lost 6 bases, and 1 base had no gene match. CDR1 is SEHNR, CDR2 FQNEAQ, per germline (reference sequence). The CDR3 totals 14 residues. Written as DNA, the CDR3 is TGTGCCAGCAGGGGGACTAGCGACCAAGAGACCCAGTACTTC. As protein: CASRGTSDQETQYF.

The chain combines TRBV27 with TRBJ2-5, with a weak D call TRBD2 (6 bases). V lost 4 bases to trimming and J lost 1 base, with 16 bases between them. Germline-derived CDR1 and CDR2 are MNHEY and SMNVEV (reference sequence). The CDR3 sequence is 16 residues long. The CDR3 loop reads CASSSLGDSGQETQYF. The CDR3, as DNA: TGTGCCAGCAGTTCCCTCGGGGATAGCGGCCAAGAGACCCAGTACTTC.

The gene calls are TRBV29-1 and TRBJ1-2; D possibly corresponds to TRBD1 (6 bases). CDR1 is SQVTM and CDR2 is ANQGSEA in the germline V gene. The CDR3 covers 14 residues. The V end lost 7 bases, the J end lost 8 bases, and 23 bases lay between the germline ends. The CDR3 loop is CSAATGTRHRGYTF. As DNA, the CDR3 is TGCAGCGCGGCTACAGGGACCCGACATAGGGGCTACACCTTC.

V usage is TRBV15 and J usage is TRBJ2-5; 12 positions agree with TRBD1. The V and J ends lost 5 bases and 11 bases, in that order; junction bases with no gene match: 15. This CDR3 has 16 amino acids. CDR1 is LNHNV and CDR2 is YYDKDF in the germline V gene (reference sequence). CDR3 sequence reads: CATSVRDRGRANEQYF. CDR3 bases: TGTGCCACCAGCGTCCGGGACAGGGGGCGCGCCAATGAGCAGTACTTC. Complete variable domain (other parts from reference TRBV15 and TRBJ2-5): DAMVIQNPRYQVTQFGKPVTLSCSQTLNHNVMYWYQQKSSQAPKLLFHYYDKDFNNEADTPDNFQSRRPNTSFCFLDIRSPGLGDTAMYLCATSVRDRGRANEQYFGPGTRLLVL.

The chain has TRBV13 and TRBJ2-1; possibly TRBD2 for D (6 bases). The end of the DNA aligns better with TRBJ2-7, so the J call may be wrong. Per the germline V gene, CDR1 is PRHDT and CDR2 is FYEKMQ (reference sequence). The CDR3 runs 14 residues. DNA for the CDR3: TGTGCCAGCAGCTTAGGTAACGGGGGCTACGAGCAGTACTTC. Translating gives CASSLGNGGYEQYF.

The chain is built from TRBV5-1 and TRBJ2-6; D is perhaps TRBD2 (5 bases). CDR1 and CDR2 from the germline V gene are SGHRS and YFSETQ. The V gene lost 4 bases and the J gene lost 3 bases, with 20 bases spanning the gap. The CDR3 is 18 residues long. CDR3 sequence reads: CASSPHGEGNLGANVLTF. Here the CDR3 DNA reads TGCGCCAGCAGCCCCCACGGCGAGGGAAACCTTGGGGCCAACGTCCTGACTTTC.

This chain links TRBV25-1 with TRBJ1-2, with 7 bases identical to TRBD1. Looked up from germline, CDR1 is MGHDK and CDR2 is SYGVNS. The CDR3 is 16 residues long. V lost 3 bases, J lost 2 bases, and 9 bases stayed unmatched. The CDR3 reads CASSDVRGPSNYGYTF. The DNA for the CDR3 is TGTGCCAGCAGTGACGTTAGGGGGCCATCCAACTATGGCTACACCTTC.

This rearrangement joins TRBV5-5 to TRBJ2-1, with D tentatively TRBD1 (5 bases). CDR3 length equals 13 residues. CDR1 and CDR2 (germline): SGHKS, YYEKEE (reference sequence). V gave up 3 bases and J gave up 9 bases, with 13 bases separating them. DNA for the CDR3: TGTGCCAGCAGCTGTCAGGGATACGGTGAGCAGTTCTTC. As protein: CASSCQGYGEQFF. The entire variable domain, with the rest obtained from reference TRBV5-5 and TRBJ2-1, is as follows: DAGVTQSPTHLIKTRGQQVTLRCSPISGHKSVSWYQQVLGQGPQFIFQYYEKEERGRGNFPDRFSARQFPNYSSELNVNALLLGDSALYLCASSCQGYGEQFFGPGTRLTVL.

The rearrangement uses TRBV4-3 and TRBJ2-1; D gene unclear. CDR1 is LGHNA and CDR2 is YSLEER in the germline V gene. V dropped 4 bases and J dropped 10 bases, with 14 bases sitting between them. The CDR3 has 13 residues. CDR3: CASSPSQTPEQFF. Written as DNA, the CDR3 is TGCGCCAGCAGCCCAAGTCAGACCCCGGAGCAGTTCTTC.

The CDR3 DNA sequence: TGTGCCAGCAGCCCCCAGGCTTCAGATACGCAGTATTTT. Protein product: CASSPQASDTQYF. The V call is TRBV9, the J call TRBJ2-3; D gene ambiguous. The CDR3 contains 13 residues. Deletions cut 4 bases from V and 4 bases from J, with 10 bases between. Looked up from germline, CDR1 is SGDLS and CDR2 is YYNGEE. The entire variable domain, with the rest obtained from reference TRBV9 and TRBJ2-3, is as follows: DSGVTQTPKHLITATGQRVTLRCSPRSGDLSVYWYQQSLDQGLQFLIQYYNGEERAKGNILERFSAQQFPDLHSELNLSSLELGDSALYFCASSPQASDTQYFGPGTRLTVL.

The chain carries TRBV2 and TRBJ2-3; 8 positions agree with TRBD1. Germline lookup yields CDR1 SNHLY and CDR2 FYNNEI. J lost 6 bases, V lost 6 bases, and 8 bases had no gene match. The CDR3 runs 14 residues. The DNA of the CDR3 is TGTGCCAGCAGGACCAGGGGGCTTTTGGATACGCAGTATTTT. It specifies CASRTRGLLDTQYF.

The chain has TRBV11-2 and TRBJ1-2; D not resolved. Germline CDR1 is SGHAT and CDR2 is FQNNGV. This CDR3 region has 17 residues. Trimming pared 4 bases from V and 7 bases from J, leaving 25 bases between. CDR3 bases: TGTGCCAGCAGCTCAGTGGTGGGCCGACGGGTCATGGGTGGCTACACCTTC. Amino acids: CASSSVVGRRVMGGYTF.

V and J are TRBV6-2 or TRBV6-3 and TRBJ1-6; maybe TRBD1 (6 bases). This CDR3 has 15 amino acids. Trimming stripped 4 bases from V and 9 bases from J, with 16 bases between. Germline V CDR1 and CDR2: MNHEY, SVGEGT. The CDR3 coding sequence is TGTGCCAGCAGTTCGGACAGAACACATGTTTCACCCCTCCACTTT. As protein: CASSSDRTHVSPLHF.

V is TRBV11-2 and J is TRBJ1-1; a possible D gene is TRBD1 (6 bases). This CDR3 is built from 15 residues. Germline V gene data show CDR1 as SGHAT and CDR2 as FQNNGV. The germline V and J ends were trimmed by 5 bases and 1 base, with 14 bases remaining between them. The CDR3 spells CASSMGGLTNTEAFF. Here the CDR3 DNA reads TGTGCCAGCAGCATGGGGGGCCTTACGAACACTGAAGCTTTCTTT.

The sample holds a few counts of this clonotype. The CDR3, as DNA: TGTGCCAGCAGCCTTCAGACTAGCGGGGTGAGAACAGATACGCAGTATTTT. Protein product: CASSLQTSGVRTDTQYF. The chain combines TRBV7-2 with TRBJ2-3; 11 bases align to TRBD2. J gave up 3 bases and V 5 bases, and 10 bases lay outside the gene matches. This CDR3 has 17 residues. Germline CDR1 SGHTA, CDR2 FQGNSA.

For this clonotype: Mismatch with germline at one junction end may stem from a read error. The chain recombines TRBV6-2 or TRBV6-3 with TRBJ2-6; D may be TRBD1 (6 bases). This CDR3 comprises 13 residues. Germline CDR1 reads MNHEY; CDR2 reads SVGEGT. The CDR3 here is CTSSYSKRGVLTF. CDR3 coding DNA: TGTACCAGCAGTTACTCGAAGAGGGGGGTCCTGACTTTC.

The chain couples TRBV27 to TRBJ1-6; weak D call: TRBD1 (5 bases). V was shortened by 2 bases and J by 5 bases, with 16 bases between the two germline ends. Germline V gene lookup returns CDR1 MNHEY and CDR2 SMNVEV (reference sequence). CDR3 length equals 17 residues. The CDR3 region has the DNA TGTGCCAGCAGTTTACTAGGGACCGAGGGGAATAATTCACCCCTCCACTTT. This sequence encodes CASSLLGTEGNNSPLHF.

The V gene is TRBV27, the J gene TRBJ2-5; D is unresolved. The V end was cut by 6 bases, the J end by 7 bases, with 18 bases between. The CDR3 loop spans 14 amino acids. From germline, CDR1 is MNHEY and CDR2 SMNVEV (reference sequence). In DNA, the CDR3 is TGTGCCAGCAGAATGGGCGGTGCGTTCGGGACCCAGTACTTC. Encoded protein: CASRMGGAFGTQYF.

This clonotype was seen a few times. The CDR3 reads CATSDTTLYNEQFF. The CDR3 nucleotides are TGTGCCACCAGTGATACTACACTATACAATGAGCAGTTCTTC. The J gene is TRBJ2-1, the V gene TRBV24-1; D remains ambiguous. Trimming left V 3 bases short and J 4 bases short, with 9 bases between. Germline lookup yields CDR1 KGHDR and CDR2 SFDVKD. This CDR3 spans 14 amino acids.

The chain combines TRBV4-1 with TRBJ2-5; the match to TRBD1 covers 9 bases. V lost 2 bases to trimming and J lost 11 bases; unmatched junction nucleotides: 27. Germline CDR1 and CDR2: MGHRA and YSYEKL. This CDR3 is 20 amino acids long. As DNA, the CDR3 is TGCGCCAGCAGCCAACCGAGCGGGTCCTTCCGGGACAGGGTCGACAATGAGCAGTACTTC. Protein: CASSQPSGSFRDRVDNEQYF.

This chain connects TRBV6-2 or TRBV6-3 to TRBJ2-1, with TRBD1 identical over 8 bases. J lost 8 bases, V lost 7 bases, and 13 bases had no gene match. This CDR3 comprises 15 residues. Germline CDR1 is MNHEY and CDR2 is SVGEGT. CDR3 nucleotides: TGTGCCAGCACCCACAACAGGGGGTCGTCCTATGAGCAGTTCTTC. Its translation: CASTHNRGSSYEQFF.